This passage covers 23 T cell receptor beta chains from one sample sequenced in a study of Ad26.COV2.S vaccination and SARS-CoV-2 variants. The assay was immunoSEQ multiplex PCR, and TCRdb's table has in-frame clones only and misses some. The profile shows around 450,000 clones, roughly 91% of them singletons. Stated treatment: about 20 received Ad26.COV2.S at low or high dose, single or two shots; roughly five received placebo; per-sample allocation not given. The study sampled participants on day 63 after the first vaccine or placebo injection. The specimen was peripheral blood, collected in a trial of Ad26.COV2.S vaccine versus placebo. The receptors stem from a person between 18 and 59 years old who received the Ad26.COV2.S COVID-19 vaccine or a placebo.

This rearrangement joins TRBV12-3 or TRBV12-4 to TRBJ1-2; 8 bases line up with TRBD1. CDR3 length equals 11 residues. V was pared by 4 bases and J by 8 bases, with 0 bases of the junction left unmatched. CDR3 residues: CASSSGGGYTF. CDR3 nucleotide sequence: TGTGCCAGCAGTTCAGGGGGCGGCTACACCTTC.

The chain joins TRBV2 to TRBJ1-5, with TRBD1 identical over 7 bases. The CDR3 runs to 15 residues. CDR1 is SNHLY and CDR2 is FYNNEI in the germline V gene. Trimming took 4 bases from V and 3 from J; bases not matched to a gene: 6. Here the CDR3 DNA reads TGTGCCAGCAGTGTTGCGACAGGGATCAATCAGCCCCAGCATTTT. Amino acids: CASSVATGINQPQHF. The whole variable domain, remainder taken from reference TRBV2 and TRBJ1-5, is EPEVTQTPSHQVTQMGQEVILRCVPISNHLYFYWYRQILGQKVEFLVSFYNNEISEKSEIFDDQFSVERPDGSNFTLKIRSTKLEDSAMYFCASSVATGINQPQHFGDGTRLSIL.

This clone appeared a few times. The chain carries TRBV5-4 and TRBJ2-5; TRBD2 agrees at 10 bases. V lost 1 base to trimming and J lost 1 base; unmatched junction nucleotides: 7. The CDR3 runs 17 residues. CDR1 and CDR2 from the germline V gene are SGHNT and YYREEE (reference sequence). The CDR3, as DNA: TGTGCCAGCAGCTTGATTAGCGGGAGGACCTCCCAAGAGACCCAGTACTTC. This sequence encodes CASSLISGRTSQETQYF.

The chain links TRBV28 to TRBJ2-7; D is undetermined. V was clipped by 1 base and J by 0 bases, with 10 bases between them. The CDR3 covers 15 residues. Per the germline V gene, CDR1 is MDHEN and CDR2 is SYDVKM. The CDR3 sequence: CASSLSRRSSYEQYF. The CDR3 region has the DNA TGTGCCAGCAGTTTATCTAGACGGAGCTCCTACGAGCAGTACTTC.

The J gene is TRBJ2-3, the V gene TRBV9; D might be TRBD2 (5 bases). This CDR3 region has 17 residues. Germline-derived CDR1 and CDR2 are SGDLS and YYNGEE. Trimming took 3 bases from V and 6 from J, leaving 23 bases between them. CDR3 coding DNA: TGTGCCAGCAGCGGACGCTCGGGCGGGCCGGTCCGGGATACGCAGTATTTT. This codes for CASSGRSGGPVRDTQYF. Supplemented by reference TRBV9 and TRBJ2-3, the full variable domain reads DSGVTQTPKHLITATGQRVTLRCSPRSGDLSVYWYQQSLDQGLQFLIQYYNGEERAKGNILERFSAQQFPDLHSELNLSSLELGDSALYFCASSGRSGGPVRDTQYFGPGTRLTVL.

This chain joins TRBV5-1 and TRBJ1-1; D unclear. Germline CDR1 and CDR2: SGHRS and YFSETQ. CDR3 size: 12 residues. Trimming stripped 0 bases from V and 8 bases from J, with 8 bases between. The CDR3: CASSLDQVEAFF. For the CDR3, the DNA is TGCGCCAGCAGCTTGGATCAGGTAGAAGCTTTCTTT.

V is TRBV5-6 and J is TRBJ1-2, with a weak D call TRBD1 (6 bases). The CDR3 consists of 15 residues. Germline CDR1 and CDR2: SGHDT and YYEEEE. Trimming took 4 bases from V and 8 from J, leaving 21 bases between them. The CDR3 loop reads CASSPQGGGQGGYTF. The CDR3 DNA is TGTGCCAGCAGCCCACAGGGTGGGGGGCAAGGCGGCTACACCTTC.

Only one count was recorded for this clone. This chain joins TRBV7-9 and TRBJ2-3, with D possibly being TRBD1 or TRBD2 (6 bases each). Per germline, CDR1 SEHNR and CDR2 FQNEAQ (reference sequence). Between the trimmed V and J ends, which lost 5 bases and 4 bases, there was a span of 19 bases. The CDR3 length is 16 residues. The CDR3 region has the DNA TGTGCCAGCAGCGAAGTTCGGGGGCGCAGGCCAGATACGCAGTATTTT. Translated, it gives CASSEVRGRRPDTQYF.

The chain has TRBV6-4 and TRBJ2-1, with a tentative D call TRBD2 (5 bases). Germline V gene sequence: CDR1 MRHNA, CDR2 SNTAGT. The CDR3 runs 14 residues. V lost 4 bases to trimming and J lost 2 bases, with 9 bases between them. The CDR3 bases are TGTGCCAGCAGTGTCGAGGGTCCCTACAATGAGCAGTTCTTC. This gives the protein CASSVEGPYNEQFF.

This chain joins TRBV4-3 and TRBJ2-7; perhaps D is TRBD1 or TRBD2 (6 bases each). The CDR3 is made up of 13 amino acids. Germline CDR1 LGHNA, CDR2 YSLEER. The V and J ends lost 0 bases and 6 bases respectively, with 9 bases between them. CDR3 residues: CASSQDRGREQYF. The CDR3 bases are TGCGCCAGCAGCCAAGATCGGGGGCGCGAGCAGTACTTC.

The chain joins TRBV5-1 to TRBJ1-4; no reliable D call. Germline V CDR1 and CDR2: SGHRS, YFSETQ. The CDR3 extends over 14 amino acids. Trimming pared 0 bases from V and 8 bases from J, leaving 11 bases between. CDR3 region: CASSLGLLGEKLFF. The CDR3 DNA reads TGCGCCAGCAGCTTGGGTTTGCTTGGGGAAAAACTGTTTTTT. The variable domain in full, with the rest retrieved from reference TRBV5-1 and TRBJ1-4, is KAGVTQTPRYLIKTRGQQVTLSCSPISGHRSVSWYQQTPGQGLQFLFEYFSETQRNKGNFPGRFSGRQFSNSRSEMNVSTLELGDSALYLCASSLGLLGEKLFFGSGTQLSVL.

The J gene is TRBJ2-7, the V gene TRBV7-9; 8 positions agree with TRBD1. Germline CDR1 is SEHNR and CDR2 is FQNEAQ (reference sequence). The V segment lost 5 bases and the J segment 5 bases; nucleotides outside the gene matches: 2. The CDR3 consists of 12 residues. The CDR3 region is CASSGTGHEQYF. The CDR3 bases are TGTGCCAGCAGCGGGACAGGACACGAGCAGTACTTC.

The sample holds a few counts of this clone. J is TRBJ1-2 and V is TRBV29-1, with TRBD1 identical over 9 bases. The junction had 11 bases not matched to a gene; V was cut back by 6 bases and J by 3 bases. The V gene's germline CDR1 is SQVTM and CDR2 ANQGSEA. The CDR3 is 15 residues long. The CDR3 nucleotides are TGCAGCGTCCTGGACAGGGGAGGCGTTGACTATGGCTACACCTTC. It codes for CSVLDRGGVDYGYTF.

V gene TRBV5-4 combines with J gene TRBJ2-1; the D is unclear. Deletions cut 1 base from V and 1 base from J, with 12 bases between. The CDR3 spans 16 residues. Germline CDR1 reads SGHNT; CDR2 reads YYREEE (reference sequence). DNA of the CDR3: TGTGCCAGCAGCTTGCGGTCAGCCGGATCCTACAATGAGCAGTTCTTC. It codes for CASSLRSAGSYNEQFF. Variable domain in full (rest from reference TRBV5-4 and TRBJ2-1): ETGVTQSPTHLIKTRGQQVTLRCSSQSGHNTVSWYQQALGQGPQFIFQYYREEENGRGNFPPRFSGLQFPNYSSELNVNALELDDSALYLCASSLRSAGSYNEQFFGPGTRLTVL.

The gene calls are TRBV6-5 and TRBJ1-1; D unresolved. The CDR3 spans 14 residues. V lost 6 bases and J lost 0, with 11 bases in between. The germline V gene has CDR1 MNHEY and CDR2 SVGAGI. CDR3 amino acids: CASRVAEMNTEAFF. The CDR3 bases are TGTGCCAGCAGGGTTGCTGAGATGAACACTGAAGCTTTCTTT.

The J gene is TRBJ2-3, the V gene TRBV6-4; D is uncertain. There are 13 residues in the CDR3. Germline CDR1 MRHNA, CDR2 SNTAGT. Trimming pared 3 bases from V and 10 bases from J, leaving 14 bases between. The CDR3 nucleotides read TGTGCCAGCAGTGAAATTCCCGGCCGGGCGCAGTATTTT. Translated: CASSEIPGRAQYF.

The chain is built from TRBV11-2 and TRBJ1-4; no definite D call. Germline V gene sequence: CDR1 SGHAT, CDR2 FQNNGV. The CDR3 is 14 residues long. V dropped 7 bases and J dropped 7 bases, with 16 bases sitting between them. The CDR3 loop is CASTQQRTGEKLFF. The CDR3 bases are TGTGCCAGCACCCAACAACGGACCGGTGAAAAACTGTTTTTT.

Here the CDR3 DNA reads TGCGCCAGCAGTCGGCAGGGGGCGGACGGCTACGAGCAGTACTTC. It encodes CASSRQGADGYEQYF. The genes are TRBV5-1 and TRBJ2-7; TRBD1 matches at 8 bases. There are 15 residues in the CDR3. Trimming removed 5 bases from V and 3 bases from J; junction bases left unmatched: 10. Germline loops: CDR1 SGHRS, CDR2 YFSETQ.

Only one count was recorded for this clone. The chain employs TRBV27 and TRBJ2-2, with 14 bases lining up with TRBD2. Germline V lookup: CDR1 MNHEY, CDR2 SMNVEV (reference sequence). Losses at the gene ends were 5 bases for V and 8 bases for J; bases not matched to a gene: 4. The CDR3 runs 15 residues. The CDR3 DNA reads as TGTGCCAGCAGTCTTGGGACTAGCGGGAGTGGGGAGCTGTTTTTT. Protein: CASSLGTSGSGELFF.

V usage is TRBV4-2 and J usage is TRBJ2-1; TRBD2 aligns across 7 bases. This CDR3 comprises 15 residues. The germline V gene encodes CDR1 LGHNA and CDR2 YNFKEQ. The junction had 8 bases not matched to a gene; V was cut back by 2 bases and J by 7 bases. The CDR3 DNA reads as TGTGCCAGCAGCCAATTTGCGGGAGTTGATAATGAGCAGTTCTTC. It yields the protein CASSQFAGVDNEQFF.

CDR3 DNA: TGTGCCACCAGTGATCTTAAGACAGGTCCAGTTTCAGATACGCAGTATTTT. Translating gives CATSDLKTGPVSDTQYF. This chain joins TRBV24-1 and TRBJ2-3, with D possibly matching TRBD1 (6 bases). Germline assignment: CDR1 KGHDR and CDR2 SFDVKD. The V end was cut by 3 bases, the J end by 4 bases, with 19 bases between. CDR3 length: 17 amino acids.

This clone has just a few counts. This CDR3 reads CASSSVRKPANYGYTF. The CDR3 DNA reads as TGTGCCAGCAGCTCAGTGAGAAAACCAGCTAACTATGGCTACACCTTC. J is TRBJ1-2 and V is TRBV7-9; D is uncertain. CDR1 and CDR2 from the germline V gene are SEHNR and FQNEAQ (reference sequence). V lost 4 bases to trimming and J lost 0 bases, with 15 bases between them. This CDR3 is built from 16 residues.

For this clone: The same CDR3 also results from other DNA sequences found in this sample. V gene TRBV7-9 combines with J gene TRBJ2-1; D tentatively reads TRBD1 or TRBD2 (6 bases each). Germline V gene lookup returns CDR1 SEHNR and CDR2 FQNEAQ (reference sequence). The CDR3 covers 16 residues. V shed 5 bases and J shed 0 bases, with 14 bases lying between them. The CDR3 nucleotides are TGTGCCAGCAGCCCTAAAGGGGGGAGCTCCTACAATGAGCAGTTCTTC. Protein sequence: CASSPKGGSSYNEQFF.